A selection of T cell receptor beta chains follows, all from one sample in a study of cytomegalovirus exposure and HLA in healthy donors. Repertoires were generated with immunoSEQ multiplex PCR, while TCRdb's copy carries only in-frame clones and drops some. The sample lists approximately 44,000 clones, roughly 60% occurring once. Sequenced material: PBMCs. The origin of the receptors is a human donor in good health. Both conserved end residues are part of each CDR3. Fields, in order: D gene, clone size, V gene, J gene, CDR3 DNA, CDR3 protein. D genes are given only for firm matches. Rows give clone size only sometimes, using once, few, many, or a class for an expanded clone.

>-|-|TRBV6-5|TRBJ1-5
TGTGCCAGCACCATCCCCAGGGGCATTCAGCCCCAGCATTTT
CASTIPRGIQPQHF
>-|-|TRBV9|TRBJ1-3
TGTGCCAGCAGCGTAGGAGATCTAAACACCATATATTTT
CASSVGDLNTIYF
>-|-|TRBV27|TRBJ2-1
TGTGCCAGCAGTTTAAATTATGAAGCCCGATGGTTCTTC
CASSLNYEARWFF
>-|-|TRBV7-8|TRBJ1-6
TGTGCCAGCAGCGTCGTCTCCGATAATTCACCCCTCCACTTT
CASSVVSDNSPLHF
>TRBD2|-|TRBV7-6|TRBJ2-5
TGTGCCAGCAGCTTAGTGCCTAGCGGGGGGCCATACCAAGAGACCCAGTACTTC
CASSLVPSGGPYQETQYF
>-|-|TRBV5-1|TRBJ2-5
TGCGCCAGCAGCTTGGGGCAGGGACAAGAGACCCAGTACTTC
CASSLGQGQETQYF
>TRBD1|-|TRBV10-1|TRBJ1-3
TGCGCCAGCAGTAAGGGACAGGGTCTCTCTGGAAACACCATATATTTT
CASSKGQGLSGNTIYF
>-|once|TRBV5-1|TRBJ2-7
TGCGCCAGCAGCTTGGGGGAGGCTTTTTACGAGCAGTACTTC
CASSLGEAFYEQYF
>-|few|TRBV2|TRBJ2-5
TGTGCCGGGAGGGGGGGCGCAGGGGAGACCCAGTACTTC
CAGRGGAGETQYF
>-|-|TRBV18|TRBJ1-2
TGTGCCAGCTCACCTTTGGGAGCTAACTATGGCTACACCTTC
CASSPLGANYGYTF